This T cell receptor (beta chain) was captured by sequencing in a study of T cell responses to AZD1222 COVID-19 vaccine. Produced via immunoSEQ multiplex PCR; TCRdb's table is partial and in-frame only. Of tens of thousands of clones listed, around nine tenths are singletons. Study-level points and caveats: Nearly half of the spike-specific TCRs reportedly recognize variant regions that carry no mutations. The sample set comprised mostly white British donors with more females, and clonal diversity was possibly underestimated. Baseline serology detected seropositivity in only a handful of AZD1222 recipients.

CDR3 length equals 14 residues. Trimming removed 1 base at V and 3 bases at J, with 10 bases between. Per germline, CDR1 LNHDA and CDR2 SQIVND (reference sequence). A note on this clone: Its antigen is still unknown.

The sequence was obtained from an adult in good health. The J gene is TRBJ2-7, the V gene TRBV19; D gene unclear. The source material was peripheral blood, sampled on day 0 of MenACWY control vaccination. The CDR3, as DNA: TGTGCCAGTAGTATAGGCGGCGCCGGCTACGAGCAGTACTTC. It specifies CASSIGGAGYEQYF.